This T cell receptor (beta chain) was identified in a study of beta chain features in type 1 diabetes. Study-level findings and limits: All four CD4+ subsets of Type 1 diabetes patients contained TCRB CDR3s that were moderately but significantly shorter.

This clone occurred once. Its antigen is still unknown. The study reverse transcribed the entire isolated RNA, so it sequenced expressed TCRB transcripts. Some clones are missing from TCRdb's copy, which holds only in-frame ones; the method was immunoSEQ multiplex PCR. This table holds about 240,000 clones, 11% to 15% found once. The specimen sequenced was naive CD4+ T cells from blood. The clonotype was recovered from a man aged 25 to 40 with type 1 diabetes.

The CDR3 is CASSLGEGNTEAFF. As DNA, the CDR3 is TGTGCCAGCAGCTTAGGGGAGGGGAACACTGAAGCTTTCTTT. The rearrangement uses TRBV7-9 and TRBJ1-1, with no clear D. The CDR3 covers 14 residues. From germline, CDR1 is SEHNR and CDR2 FQNEAQ (reference sequence). The V and J ends lost 1 base and 1 base respectively, with 7 bases between them.